Sequencing of this T cell receptor beta chain was carried out in a study of blood T cell repertoires in COVID-19. The overall study: Samples taken during acute and convalescent COVID-19 were collected in the United States, Italy and Spain.

The table came from immunoSEQ multiplex PCR; TCRdb's copy has only in-frame clones and leaves some out. The sample lists tens of thousands of clones, about 91% occurring once. CDR3 length: 15 residues. J lost 3 bases, V lost 4 bases, and 8 bases had no gene match. Germline loops: CDR1 PRHDT, CDR2 FYEKMQ (reference sequence). The sequencing input was peripheral blood. The rearrangement links TRBV13 to TRBJ2-7; 8 bases map to TRBD1. This TCR came from a man aged 45-60 years with active COVID-19. The CDR3 spells CASSSDRDRNYEQYF. The CDR3 DNA is TGTGCCAGCAGCTCAGACCGGGACAGGAACTACGAGCAGTACTTC.